The 22 T cell receptor beta chains below were found in one sample sequenced in a study of blood T cell repertoires in COVID-19. The repertoire was sequenced with immunoSEQ multiplex PCR; TCRdb's copy has only in-frame clones and lacks some. The repertoire has about 390,000 clones, 85% to 90% of them found once; the top ten carry 10%. Sequencing input: PBMCs or T cells enriched from blood (not recorded which). The origin of the receptors is a woman aged 45-65 years who had recovered from COVID-19.

V usage is TRBV11-3 and J usage is TRBJ2-3; D unresolved. In germline, CDR1 is SGHNT, CDR2 YENEEA. The CDR3 runs to 14 residues. V was trimmed by 1 base and J by 3 bases, leaving 8 bases between them. The CDR3 loop is CASSLGPKTDTQYF. CDR3 DNA: TGTGCCAGCAGCTTAGGGCCGAAGACAGATACGCAGTATTTT.

V gene TRBV4-1 combines with J gene TRBJ1-5, with 10 bases matching TRBD1. Germline CDR1 reads MGHRA; CDR2 reads YSYEKL. The CDR3 has 17 amino acids. Trimming at V came to 2 bases and at J to 1 base, leaving 5 bases not matched to a gene. This CDR3 is CASSQRQGAGSNQPQHF. CDR3 DNA sequence: TGCGCCAGCAGCCAACGACAGGGGGCAGGGAGCAATCAGCCCCAGCATTTT.

The J gene is TRBJ1-5, the V gene TRBV6-5; unclear D gene. There are 14 residues in the CDR3. Trimming stripped 2 bases from V and 6 bases from J, with 11 bases between. Germline-derived CDR1 and CDR2 are MNHEY and SVGAGI. This CDR3 reads CASSYGRTAQPQHF. CDR3 nucleotides: TGTGCCAGCAGTTACGGGAGAACTGCTCAGCCCCAGCATTTT.

The chain employs TRBV19 and TRBJ1-5, with 7 bases matching TRBD1. The trim removed 8 bases at V and 11 bases at J, leaving 15 bases unmatched. Germline lookup yields CDR1 LNHDA and CDR2 SQIVND (reference sequence). This CDR3 is 14 amino acids long. This CDR3 is CASGQRTGRGSQHF. As DNA, the CDR3 is TGTGCCAGTGGGCAAAGGACAGGCCGGGGATCCCAGCATTTT.

The CDR3, as DNA: TGTGCCAGCAGCTTAGGCGGTCCCTTAGCCAAAAACATTCAGTACTTC. Protein sequence: CASSLGGPLAKNIQYF. The chain links TRBV7-9 to TRBJ2-4, with no clear D. This CDR3 has 16 amino acids. Germline CDR1 and CDR2: SEHNR and FQNEAQ (reference sequence). The V gene lost 1 base and the J gene lost 0 bases, with 10 bases spanning the gap.

This rearrangement joins TRBV4-1 to TRBJ1-5; D is undetermined. The CDR3 totals 17 residues. The germline V gene has CDR1 MGHRA and CDR2 YSYEKL. V was clipped by 0 bases and J by 1 base, with 13 bases between them. CDR3 loop: CASSQDIGGRSNQPQHF. The CDR3 nucleotides read TGCGCCAGCAGCCAAGATATCGGTGGCAGGAGCAATCAGCCCCAGCATTTT.

The chain employs TRBV2 and TRBJ2-1; 13 nucleotides line up with TRBD2. V lost 8 bases to trimming and J lost 8 bases; unmatched junction nucleotides: 12. Germline V gene data show CDR1 as SNHLY and CDR2 as FYNNEI. The CDR3 loop spans 16 amino acids. CDR3 sequence reads: CASRQTSGGPGDEQFF. The CDR3 DNA is TGTGCCAGCCGACAGACTAGCGGGGGGCCGGGGGATGAGCAGTTCTTC.

J is TRBJ1-6 and V is TRBV30; D perhaps matches TRBD1 (6 bases). Per the germline V gene, CDR1 is GTSNPN and CDR2 is SVGIG (reference sequence). Trimming stripped 2 bases from V and 9 bases from J, with 8 bases between. CDR3 length equals 12 residues. CDR3 bases: TGTGCCTGGAGTCAGGGGTTTTCACCCCTCCACTTT. Protein sequence: CAWSQGFSPLHF.

The chain joins TRBV25-1 to TRBJ2-5, with D tentatively TRBD1 (6 bases). Between the trimmed V and J ends, which lost 3 bases and 0 bases, there was a span of 11 bases. Germline values: CDR1 MGHDK, CDR2 SYGVNS. The CDR3 extends over 15 amino acids. The CDR3 DNA reads as TGTGCCAGCAGTGATAACAGGGTGTACCAAGAGACCCAGTACTTC. Its protein product is CASSDNRVYQETQYF.

The chain employs TRBV29-1 and TRBJ2-7, with D possibly being TRBD1 (6 bases). This CDR3 contains 13 residues. Germline V gene data show CDR1 as SQVTM and CDR2 as ANQGSEA. Between the trimmed V and J ends, which lost 1 base and 3 bases, there was a span of 10 bases. In DNA, the CDR3 is TGCAGCGTTGAAGTACAGGGCAGCTACGAGCAGTACTTC. Its translation: CSVEVQGSYEQYF.

The CDR3 nucleotides are TGTGCCAGCAGCTTGCCGGGGGAGTCTGGAAACACCATATATTTT. It encodes CASSLPGESGNTIYF. The rearrangement joins TRBV5-4 to TRBJ1-3, with D maybe TRBD1 (5 bases). The V gene's germline CDR1 is SGHNT and CDR2 YYREEE (reference sequence). The CDR3 sequence is 15 residues long. Between the trimmed V and J ends, which lost 1 base and 1 base, there was a span of 9 bases. Using reference TRBV5-4 and TRBJ1-3 for the parts outside the CDR3, the full variable domain is ETGVTQSPTHLIKTRGQQVTLRCSSQSGHNTVSWYQQALGQGPQFIFQYYREEENGRGNFPPRFSGLQFPNYSSELNVNALELDDSALYLCASSLPGESGNTIYFGEGSWLTVV.

Comment on this clone: This sample also contains other DNA sequences that code for the same CDR3. The rearrangement links TRBV5-1 to TRBJ2-6; the D gene is possibly TRBD2 (6 bases). CDR3 size: 16 residues. The V gene lost 0 bases and the J gene lost 2 bases, with 9 bases spanning the gap. CDR1 and CDR2 from the germline V gene are SGHRS and YFSETQ. CDR3 region: CASSLAGGAGANVLTF. The CDR3 nucleotides read TGCGCCAGCAGCTTGGCCGGGGGTGCTGGGGCCAACGTCCTGACTTTC.

The chain has TRBV4-2 and TRBJ2-1; 8 positions match TRBD2. This CDR3 comprises 18 residues. The V segment lost 3 bases and the J segment 0 bases; nucleotides outside the gene matches: 10. CDR1 and CDR2 from the germline V gene are LGHNA and YNFKEQ. The CDR3 protein is CASSQSHQRGSSYNEQFF. CDR3 bases: TGTGCCAGCAGCCAGAGCCACCAGCGGGGGTCCTCCTACAATGAGCAGTTCTTC.

The chain combines TRBV2 with TRBJ2-7; D ambiguous. CDR1 and CDR2 (germline): SNHLY, FYNNEI. Between the trimmed V and J ends, which lost 2 bases and 6 bases, there was a span of 11 bases. CDR3 size: 13 residues. This CDR3 is CASSEFLVGEQYF. CDR3 coding DNA: TGTGCCAGCAGTGAATTTCTAGTAGGCGAGCAGTACTTC.

This chain connects TRBV6-2 or TRBV6-3 to TRBJ1-5, with 7 bases lining up with TRBD1. CDR3 length: 15 amino acids. The germline V gene encodes CDR1 MNHEY and CDR2 SVGEGT. The V segment lost 5 bases and the J segment 4 bases; nucleotides outside the gene matches: 8. This chain's CDR3 is CASSDRDRLNQPQHF. CDR3 nucleotide sequence: TGTGCCAGCAGTGACCGGGACAGATTAAATCAGCCCCAGCATTTT.

The genes are TRBV15 and TRBJ1-5, with D possibly being TRBD1 (5 bases). The length of the CDR3 is 17 residues. V lost 1 base, J lost 4 bases, and 17 bases lay in between. The germline gives CDR1 LNHNV, CDR2 YYDKDF (reference sequence). The CDR3 DNA reads TGTGCCACCAGCAGAGGGGGCGCAGAACAGGAAAATCAGCCCCAGCATTTT. Protein sequence: CATSRGGAEQENQPQHF. Combining the CDR3 with reference TRBV15 and TRBJ1-5 gives the whole variable domain DAMVIQNPRYQVTQFGKPVTLSCSQTLNHNVMYWYQQKSSQAPKLLFHYYDKDFNNEADTPDNFQSRRPNTSFCFLDIRSPGLGDTAMYLCATSRGGAEQENQPQHFGDGTRLSIL.

This chain uses TRBV7-6 with TRBJ1-5; no clear D gene. CDR3 length: 15 amino acids. V lost 0 bases, J lost 4 bases, and 10 bases lay in between. The germline gives CDR1 SGHVS, CDR2 FNYEAQ. The CDR3 nucleotides are TGTGCCAGCAGCTTAGCAGGCGGCGAAAATCAGCCCCAGCATTTT. Protein: CASSLAGGENQPQHF.

This chain links TRBV5-1 with TRBJ2-7; TRBD2 matches 8 bases. The germline gives CDR1 SGHRS, CDR2 YFSETQ. The CDR3 has 14 residues. V trimming: 4 bases; J trimming: 2 bases; junction bases outside the gene matches: 5. The CDR3 DNA reads TGCGCCAGCAGCGCACTAGCGGAAGCCTACGAGCAGTACTTC. Its protein is CASSALAEAYEQYF. Full variable domain (missing parts from reference TRBV5-1 and TRBJ2-7): KAGVTQTPRYLIKTRGQQVTLSCSPISGHRSVSWYQQTPGQGLQFLFEYFSETQRNKGNFPGRFSGRQFSNSRSEMNVSTLELGDSALYLCASSALAEAYEQYFGPGTRLTVT.

The J gene is TRBJ1-4, the V gene TRBV5-6; 8 bases are shared with TRBD1. The trim removed 0 bases at V and 0 bases at J, leaving 7 bases unmatched. Germline V CDR1 and CDR2: SGHDT, YYEEEE. This CDR3 is built from 18 residues. The CDR3 loop reads CASSLGQGWHPTNEKLFF. The DNA for the CDR3 is TGTGCCAGCAGCTTGGGACAGGGGTGGCACCCAACTAATGAAAAACTGTTTTTT.

The rearrangement uses TRBV27 and TRBJ2-7; the match to TRBD1 covers 9 bases. The V gene end was trimmed by 2 bases and the J gene end by 3 bases; junction bases not matched to a gene: 2. The CDR3 runs to 14 residues. Germline V CDR1 and CDR2: MNHEY, SMNVEV (reference sequence). CDR3 DNA: TGTGCCAGCAGTTTAATGGGACAGGGCTACGAGCAGTACTTC. Translation gives CASSLMGQGYEQYF.

The chain couples TRBV27 to TRBJ1-1; 11 bases are shared with TRBD1. CDR3 length: 15 residues. The V segment lost 3 bases and the J segment 4 bases; nucleotides outside the gene matches: 4. Germline-derived CDR1 and CDR2 are MNHEY and SMNVEV (reference sequence). The CDR3 region is CASSFAGTGGTEAFF. As DNA, the CDR3 is TGTGCCAGCAGTTTCGCCGGGACAGGGGGCACTGAAGCTTTCTTT.

CDR3 sequence reads: CASSYGQYTYNEQFF. CDR3 DNA: TGTGCCAGCAGTTACGGACAGTACACCTACAATGAGCAGTTCTTC. The J gene is TRBJ2-1, the V gene TRBV6-5; the D gene is possibly TRBD1 (6 bases). V shed 2 bases and J shed 2 bases, with 10 bases lying between them. Germline assignment: CDR1 MNHEY and CDR2 SVGAGI. The CDR3 covers 15 residues.